What follows describes a single T cell receptor (beta chain). These data originate in a study of T cell changes during pregnancy in multiple sclerosis. The CDR3 sequence is 14 residues long. V lost 0 bases and J 4 bases, leaving 9 bases between the germline ends. CDR1 is SGHDN, CDR2 FVKESK, per germline. Some clones are missing from TCRdb's copy, which holds only in-frame ones; the method was immunoSEQ multiplex PCR. The repertoire consists of 60,000 or so clones, with less than 95% occurring once and the leading ten covering about 0.49%. Sequencing used CD4+ T cells from peripheral blood mononuclear cells, obtained after pregnancy. This chain connects TRBV14 to TRBJ1-1; D remains unclear. This TCR was sampled from a female donor in good health, enrolled as a control in a pregnancy study. The CDR3 region is CASSQDLGVTEAFF. DNA of the CDR3: TGTGCCAGCAGCCAAGATCTCGGTGTCACTGAAGCTTTCTTT.